These T cell receptor beta chains were read from a single sample in a study of control samples from healthy donors and cancer patients. Assay used: immunoSEQ multiplex PCR; TCRdb lists only in-frame clones, some missing. The repertoire includes more than 85,000 clones, 92% of them detected once, and over 2% sits in the top ten. The sequenced sample was blood. These receptors came from a woman aged 18-30 years in good health. CDR3s include the opening cysteine and the closing phenylalanine or tryptophan. The D gene is left open where the match is weak. Clone size, where shown, is once, few, many, or a class for clones that have expanded.

15	TRBV5-4	-	once	TRBJ2-1	CASSLAGFKFNEQFF	TGTGCCAGCAGCTTGGCGGGGTTTAAGTTCAATGAGCAGTTCTTC
14	TRBV28	-	-	TRBJ2-1	CASRLSWLGIEQFF	TGTGCCAGCAGACTAAGTTGGCTAGGAATTGAGCAGTTCTTC
13	TRBV10-3	TRBD1	-	TRBJ2-7	CAIRRTGVNEQYF	TGTGCCATCAGGAGGACAGGGGTCAACGAGCAGTACTTC
15	TRBV6-2/TRBV6-3	-	-	TRBJ2-3	CASSYSTGPGATQYF	TGTGCCAGCAGTTACTCCACGGGGCCGGGGGCTACGCAGTATTTT
15	TRBV9	-	few	TRBJ1-1	CASSPRAGVNTEAFF	TGTGCCAGCAGCCCCCGAGCAGGGGTAAACACTGAAGCTTTCTTT
16	TRBV4-3	TRBD1	-	TRBJ1-2	CASSPAGGEGLEGYTF	TGCGCCAGCAGCCCGGCAGGGGGCGAAGGGTTGGAAGGCTACACCTTC
11	TRBV28	-	few	TRBJ1-1	CASNGMAEAFF	TGTGCCAGCAATGGGATGGCTGAAGCTTTCTTT
14	TRBV7-4	-	-	TRBJ2-2	CASSYAKGTGELFF	TGTGCCAGCAGCTACGCGAAGGGCACCGGGGAGCTGTTTTTT
13	TRBV4-1	TRBD1	few	TRBJ1-2	CASSRTGPGGYTF	TGCGCCAGCAGCAGGACAGGTCCAGGGGGCTACACCTTC
13	TRBV11-1	-	-	TRBJ2-1	CASSSRDGGEQFF	TGTGCCAGCAGCTCCCGGGACGGAGGGGAGCAGTTCTTC
17	TRBV10-3	-	-	TRBJ2-1	CAISESGVMGSYNEQFF	TGTGCCATCAGTGAGTCAGGAGTGATGGGCTCCTACAATGAGCAGTTCTTC
17	TRBV30	TRBD1	-	TRBJ2-6	CAWRRAGGPPGANVLTF	TGTGCCTGGAGAAGGGCAGGGGGCCCCCCTGGGGCCAACGTCCTGACTTTC
16	TRBV5-6	-	-	TRBJ1-1	CASSNEPRTRNTEAFF	TGTGCCAGCAGCAACGAGCCCCGGACAAGGAACACTGAAGCTTTCTTT
13	TRBV6-5	TRBD1	-	TRBJ1-2	CASSYSTGYGYTF	TGTGCCAGCAGTTACTCGACAGGGTACGGCTACACCTTC
16	TRBV5-1	-	-	TRBJ1-2	CASSPGFSLQDYGYTF	TGCGCCAGCAGCCCGGGTTTTTCACTGCAGGACTATGGCTACACCTTC
18	TRBV7-6	TRBD2	few	TRBJ2-3	CASSLGSSGGYRADTQYF	TGTGCCAGCAGCTTAGGGTCTAGCGGGGGCTACAGGGCAGATACGCAGTATTTT
16	TRBV24-1	TRBD2	-	TRBJ2-3	CATSDRTSGITDTQYF	TGTGCCACCAGTGATAGGACTAGCGGGATCACAGATACGCAGTATTTT
15	TRBV7-9	TRBD2	-	TRBJ2-5	CASSSDSGRAETQYF	TGTGCCAGCAGCTCGGATAGCGGGAGAGCAGAGACCCAGTACTTC
14	TRBV5-8	-	-	TRBJ1-6	CASSLVGANSPLHF	TGTGCCAGCAGCTTGGTAGGGGCTAATTCACCCCTCCACTTT
16	TRBV7-9	-	few	TRBJ1-6	CASSPWKGWDNSPLHF	TGTGCCAGCAGCCCGTGGAAAGGGTGGGATAATTCACCCCTCCACTTT
15	TRBV24-1	TRBD2	-	TRBJ2-1	CATSFGGRAWNEQFF	TGTGCCACCTCGTTCGGCGGGAGGGCGTGGAATGAGCAGTTCTTC
13	TRBV11-3	-	-	TRBJ1-6	CASSLTDNSPLHF	TGTGCCAGCAGCTTGACAGATAATTCACCCCTCCACTTT
14	TRBV7-8	-	-	TRBJ1-1	CASSRFGEGTEAFF	TGTGCCTCCTCCCGGTTTGGGGAGGGAACTGAAGCTTTCTTT
14	TRBV11-2	-	-	TRBJ2-7	CASSTIKRGYEQYF	TGTGCCAGCAGTACAATTAAGAGGGGCTACGAGCAGTACTTC
15	TRBV6-4	TRBD2	once	TRBJ2-1	CASSDSAGGYNEQFF	TGTGCCAGCAGTGACTCAGCGGGAGGCTACAATGAGCAGTTCTTC
13	TRBV29-1	-	-	TRBJ2-2	CSTTVVNTGELFF	TGCAGCACCACTGTGGTGAACACCGGGGAGCTGTTTTTT
16	TRBV27	-	-	TRBJ1-5	CASSPSTGFSNQPQHF	TGTGCCAGCAGTCCCTCGACGGGCTTTAGCAATCAGCCCCAGCATTTT
13	TRBV19	TRBD2	-	TRBJ2-3	CASSTGGGYTQYF	TGTGCCAGTAGTACCGGGGGGGGATATACGCAGTATTTT
15	TRBV18	TRBD2	-	TRBJ2-1	CASSPPSGGYNEQFF	TGTGCCAGCTCACCACCTAGCGGGGGTTACAATGAGCAGTTCTTC
15	TRBV11-2	TRBD1	once	TRBJ2-5	CASSLLAQGEETQYF	TGTGCCAGCAGCTTATTAGCACAGGGGGAAGAGACCCAGTACTTC
14	TRBV5-1	-	-	TRBJ2-5	CASSLGDWGETQYF	TGCGCCAGCAGCTTGGGTGACTGGGGGGAGACCCAGTACTTC
15	TRBV24-1	-	-	TRBJ1-2	CATSGYLRDTYGYTF	TGTGCCACCAGTGGCTATCTACGGGACACTTATGGCTACACCTTC
14	TRBV30	-	-	TRBJ2-2	CAWRRGTNTGELFF	TGTGCCTGGAGGAGGGGGACCAACACCGGGGAGCTGTTTTTT
14	TRBV20-1	-	once	TRBJ2-5	CSASLGLARETQYF	TGCAGTGCTAGTTTAGGCCTAGCGAGGGAGACCCAGTACTTC
16	TRBV5-1	TRBD1	-	TRBJ2-3	CASSAVHKGAADTQYF	TGCGCCAGCAGCGCAGTCCATAAGGGGGCGGCAGATACGCAGTATTTT
12	TRBV19	-	-	TRBJ2-3	CASRGGTDTQYF	TGTGCCAGTAGGGGGGGCACAGATACGCAGTATTTT
15	TRBV6-5	-	-	TRBJ1-4	CASSYSGATNEKLFF	TGTGCCAGCAGTTACTCGGGGGCGACTAATGAAAAACTGTTTTTT
19	TRBV4-1	-	-	TRBJ2-2	CASSQEGADTSPNTGELFF	TGCGCCAGCAGCCAAGAAGGTGCGGACACCTCTCCGAACACCGGGGAGCTGTTTTTT
14	TRBV18	-	-	TRBJ1-1	CASSPQGLNTEAFF	TGTGCCAGCTCACCTCAAGGACTGAACACTGAAGCTTTCTTT
14	TRBV14	-	-	TRBJ2-7	CASSHLTRDYEQYF	TGTGCCAGCAGCCATCTGACTAGGGACTACGAGCAGTACTTC
15	TRBV11-2	TRBD1	-	TRBJ2-5	CASSYGQVPQETQYF	TGTGCCAGCAGCTACGGACAGGTCCCCCAAGAGACCCAGTACTTC
13	TRBV3-1/TRBV3-2	TRBD2	-	TRBJ2-4	CASGQAGANIQYF	TGTGCCAGTGGCCAAGCGGGAGCAAACATTCAGTACTTC
14	TRBV5-6	TRBD2	-	TRBJ2-1	CASSLPSGINEQFF	TGTGCCAGCAGCTTACCTAGCGGGATCAATGAGCAGTTCTTC